The 14 T cell receptor beta chains in this list originate from one sample, sequenced in a study of T cells in Graves' hyperthyroidism and ophthalmopathy. Researchers amplified the TCR beta CDR3 regions from RNA transcripts. A first-round RT-PCR of the TCR CDR3 used the HTBI primer set. TCRdb re-analysed the multiplex PCR reads in MiXCR, keeping a single row per CDR3 protein. The repertoire holds 470,000 or so distinct CDR3 sequences, with less than 25% as singletons. Sequences were obtained from blood. The receptors were gathered from a man aged 18 to 29 with Graves' hyperthyroidism.

This clonotype was detected ten times or more. The chain has TRBV12-3 or TRBV12-4 and TRBJ1-2; no reliable D call. The CDR3 is made up of 11 amino acids. V dropped 4 bases and J dropped 8 bases, with 8 bases sitting between them. The chain's CDR3 is CASSWARGYTF. The DNA for the CDR3 is TGTGCCAGCAGTTGGGCTCGCGGCTACACCTTC.

This clonotype was counted ten times or more. The chain couples TRBV3-1 to TRBJ2-5; no firm D call. The V gene lost 1 base and the J gene lost 2 bases, with 14 bases spanning the gap. The CDR3 has 16 residues. The germline gives CDR1 LGHDT, CDR2 YNNKEL (reference sequence). This chain's CDR3 is CASSQGWLGRQETQYF. For the CDR3, the DNA is TGTGCCAGCAGCCAAGGATGGCTCGGCAGACAAGAGACCCAGTACTTC.

The table lists this clonotype with many counts. V and J are TRBV12-3 or TRBV12-4 and TRBJ2-4; D remains unclear. This CDR3 is built from 14 residues. V was pared by 2 bases and J by 0 bases, with 5 bases between. This CDR3 is CASSLPGAKNIQYF. The CDR3 nucleotides read TGTGCCAGCAGTTTACCCGGAGCCAAAAACATTCAGTACTTC.

In this sample, this clonotype turned up a few times. This rearrangement joins TRBV5-5 to TRBJ1-2, with D unclear. The V gene's germline CDR1 is SGHKS and CDR2 YYEKEE (reference sequence). V was trimmed by 1 base and J by 5 bases, leaving 15 bases between them. CDR3 length equals 15 residues. CDR3: CASSLFLQTAYGYTF. In nucleotides, the CDR3 is TGTGCCAGCAGCTTGTTCCTACAGACCGCATATGGCTACACCTTC.

V gene TRBV5-6 combines with J gene TRBJ1-1; D may be TRBD1 (5 bases). Germline CDR1 and CDR2: SGHDT and YYEEEE. The CDR3 covers 14 residues. V was clipped by 5 bases and J by 1 base, with 12 bases between them. The CDR3 sequence: CASSYKGKNTEAFF. CDR3 sequence (DNA): TGTGCCAGCAGTTACAAGGGGAAGAACACTGAAGCTTTCTTT.

The V call is TRBV12-3 or TRBV12-4, the J call TRBJ2-7, with 8 bases fitting TRBD2. J was trimmed by 7 bases and V by 3 bases; bases with no gene match: 2. CDR3 length: 12 amino acids. The CDR3 spells CASSFPSGEQYF. The DNA of the CDR3 is TGTGCCAGCAGTTTCCCTAGCGGGGAGCAGTACTTC.

This clonotype was seen ten or more times. V usage is TRBV2 and J usage is TRBJ2-7, with D possibly TRBD1 on 6 matching bases. Deletions cut 3 bases from V and 7 bases from J, with 10 bases between. Germline values: CDR1 SNHLY, CDR2 FYNNEI. CDR3 size: 12 residues. CDR3 amino acids: CASSDRGGEQYF. The CDR3 DNA reads TGTGCCAGCAGTGACAGGGGTGGGGAGCAGTACTTC.

In regard to this clonotype: A clone one base away is much larger, so this may be a read error. The chain carries TRBV7-2 and TRBJ1-2; D may be TRBD1 (6 bases). Germline V gene lookup returns CDR1 SGHTA and CDR2 FQGNSA. The germline V and J ends were trimmed by 1 base and 12 bases, with 12 bases remaining between them. The CDR3 spans 12 residues. The CDR3 DNA sequence: TGTGCCAGCAGCTTAGGGATCGGGGGCCACACCTTC. This sequence encodes CASSLGIGGHTF.

The chain recombines TRBV10-3 with TRBJ1-5; a possible D gene is TRBD1 (5 bases). Trimming removed 4 bases at V and 2 bases at J, with 6 bases between. CDR3 length: 13 residues. Germline CDR1 is ENHRY and CDR2 is SYGVKD. CDR3 in DNA: TGTGCCATCAGTGGACAGCGCAATCAGCCCCAGCATTTT. Encoded protein: CAISGQRNQPQHF.

This clonotype was picked up one time. V is TRBV3-1 and J is TRBJ1-6; 7 nucleotides align to TRBD1. The CDR3 is 15 residues long. J gave up 6 bases and V 1 base, and 3 bases lay outside the gene matches. Germline V lookup: CDR1 LGHDT, CDR2 YNNKEL (reference sequence). This CDR3 is CASSQVSGGNSPLHF. Written as DNA, the CDR3 is TGTGCCAGCAGCCAAGTCTCAGGGGGTAATTCACCCCTCCACTTT.

In its sample, this clonotype was seen many times. J is TRBJ2-2 and V is TRBV27, with D hard to call. Germline V lookup: CDR1 MNHEY, CDR2 SMNVEV (reference sequence). Deletions cut 0 bases from V and 1 base from J, with 6 bases between. This CDR3 region has 15 residues. DNA of the CDR3: TGTGCCAGCAGTTTATCAGCAGGGAACACCGGGGAGCTGTTTTTT. Translated: CASSLSAGNTGELFF.

Ten or more counts support this clonotype. CDR3 bases: TGTGCCAGCAGCTACCGACAGGGAAATCAGCCCCAGCATTTT. Its protein product is CASSYRQGNQPQHF. The rearrangement joins TRBV12-3 or TRBV12-4 to TRBJ1-5, with TRBD1 matching 7 bases. Trimming at V came to 6 bases and at J to 4 bases, leaving 6 bases not matched to a gene. This CDR3 contains 14 residues.

For this clonotype: A much larger clone differs from this one at a single base, so this may be a read error. The rearrangement joins TRBV27 to TRBJ1-5; possibly TRBD1 for D (5 bases). Germline CDR1 MNHEY, CDR2 SMNVEV (reference sequence). CDR3 size: 15 residues. The CDR3 loop reads CASSLSGQGLQPQQF. The CDR3 coding sequence is TGTGCCAGCAGTTTATCTGGGCAGGGACTACAGCCCCAGCAGTTT.

This clonotype was counted at least ten times. The chain uses TRBV29-1 and TRBJ2-5; perhaps D is TRBD1 or TRBD2 (7 bases each). This CDR3 contains 13 residues. Germline V CDR1 and CDR2: SQVTM, ANQGSEA. Trimming removed 6 bases at V and 5 bases at J, with 16 bases between. The CDR3 DNA follows: TGCAGCGTCGAGGGAGGGGGCTCGGAGACCCAGTACTTC. The encoded protein is CSVEGGGSETQYF.